This T cell receptor beta chain stems from a study of T cell repertoires in cytomegalovirus infection. Whole-study context: It can be stated that public TCR beta signatures indicated CMV infection as well as a matching HLA type.

Study-wide points: The cumulative frequency of public TCR beta families distinguished individuals who carried CMV together with the relevant HLA.

This clonotype has a handful of counts. What it binds is unknown. TCRdb redid the calling of the reads with MiXCR, one entry per CDR3 protein. The repertoire consists of approximately 1,000,000 distinct CDR3 sequences, with 30% to 40% occurring once and the leading ten covering about an eighth. This specimen consisted of cultured CD8+ T cells from PBMCs, obtained from culture after CMV antigen stimulation. This receptor was obtained from a human donor in good health (CMV status not recorded). Some clones in this sample may be carry-over from other donors' samples.

CDR3 sequence: CASSRQSYEQYF. The CDR3 DNA is TGTGCCAGCAGCCGGCAGTCCTACGAGCAGTACTTC. The genes are TRBV3-1 and TRBJ2-7; D is undetermined. This CDR3 comprises 12 residues. Looked up from germline, CDR1 is LGHDT and CDR2 is YNNKEL (reference sequence). The germline V and J ends were trimmed by 4 bases and 1 base, with 5 bases remaining between them.